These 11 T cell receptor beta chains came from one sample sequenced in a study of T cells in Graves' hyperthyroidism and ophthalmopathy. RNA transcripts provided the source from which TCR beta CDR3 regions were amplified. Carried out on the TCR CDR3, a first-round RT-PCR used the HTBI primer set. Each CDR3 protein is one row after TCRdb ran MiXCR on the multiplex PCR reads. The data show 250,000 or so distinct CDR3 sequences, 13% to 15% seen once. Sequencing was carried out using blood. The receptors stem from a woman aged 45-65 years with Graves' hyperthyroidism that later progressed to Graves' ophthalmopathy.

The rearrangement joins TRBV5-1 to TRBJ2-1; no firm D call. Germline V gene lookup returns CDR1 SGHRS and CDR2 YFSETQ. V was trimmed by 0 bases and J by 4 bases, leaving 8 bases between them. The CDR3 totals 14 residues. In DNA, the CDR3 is TGCGCCAGCAGCTTGGATCTGGTTTACAATGAGCAGTTCTTC. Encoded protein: CASSLDLVYNEQFF.

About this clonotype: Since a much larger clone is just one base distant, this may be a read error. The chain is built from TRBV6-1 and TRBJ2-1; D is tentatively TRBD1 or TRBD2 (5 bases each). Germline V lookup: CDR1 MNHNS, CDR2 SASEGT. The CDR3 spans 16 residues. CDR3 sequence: CASSPWDPLTYNEQLF. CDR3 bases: TGTGCCAGCAGTCCTTGGGACCCGCTGACCTACAATGAGCAGCTCTTC.

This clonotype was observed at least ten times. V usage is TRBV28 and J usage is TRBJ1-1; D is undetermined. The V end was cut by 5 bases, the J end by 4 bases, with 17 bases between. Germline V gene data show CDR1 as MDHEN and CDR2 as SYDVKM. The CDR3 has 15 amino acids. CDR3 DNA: TGTGCCAGCAGTCCCCCCCCGGCCGCCAGCACTGAAGCTTTCTTT. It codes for CASSPPPAASTEAFF.

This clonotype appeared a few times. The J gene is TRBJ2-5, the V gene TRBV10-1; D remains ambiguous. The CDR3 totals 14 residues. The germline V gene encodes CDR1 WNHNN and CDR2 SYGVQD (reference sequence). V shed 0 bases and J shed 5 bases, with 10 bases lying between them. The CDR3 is CASSESYVKETQYF. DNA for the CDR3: TGCGCCAGCAGTGAGTCGTACGTTAAGGAGACCCAGTACTTC.

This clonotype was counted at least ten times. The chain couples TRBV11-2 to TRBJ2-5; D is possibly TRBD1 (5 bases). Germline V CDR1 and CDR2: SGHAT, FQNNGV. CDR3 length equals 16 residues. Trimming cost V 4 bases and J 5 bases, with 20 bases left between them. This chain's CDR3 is CASSSIVGRAMETQYF. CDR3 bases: TGTGCCAGCAGCTCCATAGTAGGCAGGGCAATGGAGACCCAGTACTTC. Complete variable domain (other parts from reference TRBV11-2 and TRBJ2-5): EAGVAQSPRYKIIEKRQSVAFWCNPISGHATLYWYQQILGQGPKLLIQFQNNGVVDDSQLPKDRFSAERLKGVDSTLKIQPAKLEDSAVYLCASSSIVGRAMETQYFGPGTRLLVL.

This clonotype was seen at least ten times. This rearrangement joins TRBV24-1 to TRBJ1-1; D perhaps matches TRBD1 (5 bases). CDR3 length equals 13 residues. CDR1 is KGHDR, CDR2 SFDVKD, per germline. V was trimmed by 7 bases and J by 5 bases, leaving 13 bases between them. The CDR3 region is CATRGRGWTEAFF. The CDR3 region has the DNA TGTGCCACCAGAGGGAGGGGTTGGACTGAAGCTTTCTTT.

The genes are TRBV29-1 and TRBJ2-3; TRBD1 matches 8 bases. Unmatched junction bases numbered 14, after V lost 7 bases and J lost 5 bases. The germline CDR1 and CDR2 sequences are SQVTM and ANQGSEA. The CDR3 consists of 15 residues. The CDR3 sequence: CSGSGGQGARDTQYF. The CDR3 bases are TGCAGCGGATCAGGTGGACAGGGTGCGCGAGATACGCAGTATTTT.

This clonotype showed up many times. CDR3 sequence reads: CASSYGGTGGELFF. CDR3 coding DNA: TGTGCCAGCAGTTACGGCGGGACGGGCGGGGAGCTGTTTTTT. The rearrangement links TRBV6-6 to TRBJ2-2; possible D gene TRBD2, 6 bases. V dropped 2 bases and J dropped 7 bases, with 11 bases sitting between them. The V gene's germline CDR1 is MNHNY and CDR2 SVGAGI (reference sequence). The length of the CDR3 is 14 residues.

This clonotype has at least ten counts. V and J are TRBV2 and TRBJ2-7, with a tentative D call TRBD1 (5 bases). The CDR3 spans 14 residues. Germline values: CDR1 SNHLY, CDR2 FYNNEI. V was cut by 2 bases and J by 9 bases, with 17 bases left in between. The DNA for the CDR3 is TGTGCCAGCAGTGAAATTTGGGGCGTATTTCTGCAGTACTTC. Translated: CASSEIWGVFLQYF. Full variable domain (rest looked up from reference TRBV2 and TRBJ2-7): EPEVTQTPSHQVTQMGQEVILRCVPISNHLYFYWYRQILGQKVEFLVSFYNNEISEKSEIFDDQFSVERPDGSNFTLKIRSTKLEDSAMYFCASSEIWGVFLQYFGPGTRLTVT.

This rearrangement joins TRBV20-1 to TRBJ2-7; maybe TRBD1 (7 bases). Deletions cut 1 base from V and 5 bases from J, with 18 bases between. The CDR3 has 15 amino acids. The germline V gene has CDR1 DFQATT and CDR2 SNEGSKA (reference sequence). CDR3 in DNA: TGCAGTGCTAGAGCGTTCGACGGAGGGGGCAACGAGCAGTACTTC. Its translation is CSARAFDGGGNEQYF.

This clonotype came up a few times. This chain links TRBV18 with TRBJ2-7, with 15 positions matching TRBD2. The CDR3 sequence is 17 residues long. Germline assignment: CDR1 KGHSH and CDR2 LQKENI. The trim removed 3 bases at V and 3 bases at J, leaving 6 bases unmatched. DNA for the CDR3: TGTGCCAGCTCACCGGGACTAGCGGGAGGTCGAGGCTACGAGCAGTACTTC. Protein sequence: CASSPGLAGGRGYEQYF.